This is a list of T cell receptor beta chains from one sample in a study of T cell responses to AZD1222 COVID-19 vaccine. Assay used: immunoSEQ multiplex PCR; TCRdb lists only in-frame clones, some missing. The sample has about 110,000 clones; approximately 90% are singletons. Sequenced material: peripheral blood, taken 28 days after the second AZD1222 dose. The receptors come from an adult who received the AZD1222 COVID-19 vaccine. CDR3s include the opening cysteine and the closing phenylalanine or tryptophan. A D gene is named only where the DNA matches it firmly. Some rows have no size entry. The others give once, few or many, or a class for an expanded clone.

>TRBV7-9|TRBJ1-4|NA|NA
CASTLATNEKLFF
TGTGCCAGCACGCTTGCAACTAATGAAAAACTGTTTTTT
>TRBV16|TRBJ1-3|NA|NA
CASSQQSSGNTIYF
TGTGCCAGCAGCCAACAGAGCTCTGGAAACACCATATATTTT
>TRBV15|TRBJ2-5|NA|NA
CATSISPTPEQETQYF
TGTGCCACCAGCATATCACCAACTCCCGAACAAGAGACCCAGTACTTC
>TRBV29-1|TRBJ1-4|NA|NA
CSVGDGGNNEKLFF
TGCAGCGTTGGAGACGGGGGCAATAATGAAAAACTGTTTTTT
>TRBV29-1|TRBJ1-2|TRBD1|NA
CSVPQGKYGYTF
TGCAGCGTTCCACAGGGGAAGTATGGCTACACCTTC
>TRBV5-6|TRBJ2-1|NA|NA
CASSSYNEQFF
TGTGCCAGCAGCTCATACAATGAGCAGTTCTTC
>TRBV4-3|TRBJ2-3|TRBD2|NA
CASSQGFGGGLTDTQYF
TGCGCCAGCAGCCAAGGGTTCGGGGGGGGCCTCACAGATACGCAGTATTTT
>TRBV19|TRBJ2-1|NA|NA
CASSMTRARSYNEQFF
TGTGCCAGTAGTATGACCCGGGCCAGGTCCTACAATGAGCAGTTCTTC
>TRBV13|TRBJ1-4|NA|NA
CASSLRWQGTGGKLFF
TGTGCCAGCAGCTTAAGGTGGCAGGGCACAGGCGGGAAACTGTTTTTT
>TRBV7-9|TRBJ2-3|NA|NA
CASSLDTQYF
TGTGCCAGCAGCTTAGATACGCAGTATTTT
>TRBV19|TRBJ2-1|TRBD1|NA
CASRRGRRDRLYNEQFF
TGTGCCAGTAGACGTGGCCGCCGGGACAGGTTGTACAATGAGCAGTTCTTC
>TRBV3-1/TRBV3-2|TRBJ2-1|NA|few
CASSRSDYLNEQFF
TGTGCCAGCAGCCGATCGGACTACCTCAATGAGCAGTTCTTC
>TRBV29-1|TRBJ1-2|NA|NA
CSVEDGTAYGYTF
TGCAGCGTTGAAGATGGGACCGCCTATGGCTACACCTTC
>TRBV6-2/TRBV6-3|TRBJ2-7|TRBD2|NA
CASSYPLSGVVYEQYF
TGTGCCAGCAGTTACCCGTTGAGCGGGGTCGTCTACGAGCAGTACTTC
>TRBV11-1|TRBJ1-6|NA|NA
CASRGRVGDSPLHF
TGTGCCAGCAGGGGACGAGTAGGGGATTCACCCCTCCACTTT
>TRBV5-6|TRBJ2-7|NA|NA
CASSDGPESSYEQYF
TGTGCCAGCAGCGATGGGCCAGAGAGCTCCTACGAGCAGTACTTC
>TRBV5-5|TRBJ2-7|NA|NA
CASSSTYEQYF
TGTGCCAGCAGCTCTACCTACGAGCAGTACTTC
>TRBV5-6|TRBJ1-3|NA|NA
CASSFSGVGNTIYF
TGTGCCAGCAGCTTTTCAGGGGTTGGAAACACCATATATTTT
>TRBV7-2|TRBJ2-2|TRBD1|NA
CASSLGGTGSGTGELFF
TGTGCCAGCAGCTTAGGGGGGACAGGGAGTGGCACCGGGGAGCTGTTTTTT
>TRBV6-2/TRBV6-3|TRBJ1-5|TRBD1|NA
CASSGQGSGQPQHF
TGTGCCAGCAGTGGACAGGGTTCGGGGCAGCCCCAGCATTTT
>TRBV27|TRBJ2-3|TRBD2|NA
CASSLFGGGRTDTQYF
TGTGCCAGCAGTTTATTCGGGGGGGGGCGCACAGATACGCAGTATTTT
>TRBV12-3/TRBV12-4|TRBJ1-1|NA|once
CASHNTGNTEAFF
TGTGCCAGCCACAACACAGGGAACACTGAAGCTTTCTTT
>TRBV4-2|TRBJ2-3|TRBD2|NA
CASSQRTLLAGGTDTQYF
TGTGCCAGCAGCCAACGGACGCTGCTAGCGGGGGGCACAGATACGCAGTATTTT
>TRBV5-5|TRBJ2-3|TRBD2|NA
CASSLAGSGGTDTQYF
TGTGCCAGCAGCTTGGCCGGTAGCGGGGGGACAGATACGCAGTATTTT
>TRBV7-9|TRBJ2-7|NA|NA
CASSLSGFPEQYF
TGTGCCAGCAGCTTATCGGGGTTCCCCGAGCAGTACTTC
>TRBV10-2|TRBJ2-2|TRBD2|NA
CASLWGLNTGELFF
TGCGCCAGCCTCTGGGGACTAAACACCGGGGAGCTGTTTTTT
>TRBV24-1|TRBJ1-1|TRBD1|NA
CATKGGQGSTEAFF
TGTGCCACCAAGGGGGGACAGGGGTCCACTGAAGCTTTCTTT
>TRBV19|TRBJ1-2|NA|NA
CASSPGTPYGYTF
TGTGCCAGTAGCCCCGGGACACCCTATGGCTACACCTTC
>TRBV7-2|TRBJ1-3|NA|NA
CASSLLGGAGNTIYF
TGTGCCAGCAGCTTATTAGGGGGAGCTGGAAACACCATATATTTT
>TRBV6-6|TRBJ1-1|NA|NA
CASSYINTEAFF
TGTGCCAGCAGTTATATAAACACTGAAGCTTTCTTT
>TRBV19|TRBJ1-3|NA|NA
CASNIQNSGNTIYF
TGTGCCAGTAACATACAGAACTCTGGAAACACCATATATTTT
>TRBV7-9|TRBJ1-2|NA|NA
CASSPGNYGYTF
TGTGCCAGCAGCCCCGGCAACTATGGCTACACCTTC
>TRBV7-2|TRBJ1-2|TRBD1|NA
CASSLQGAAYGYTF
TGTGCCAGCAGCTTGCAGGGGGCAGCCTATGGCTACACCTTC
>TRBV9|TRBJ1-3|NA|NA
CASSETGSSGNTIYF
TGTGCCAGCAGCGAAACAGGTAGCTCTGGAAACACCATATATTTT
>TRBV6-5|TRBJ1-6|TRBD1|NA
CASSYGTARSSPLHF
TGTGCCAGCAGTTACGGGACAGCCCGTAGTTCACCCCTCCACTTT
>TRBV4-3|TRBJ2-5|TRBD2|once
CASSQGGSGGPQETQYF
TGCGCCAGCAGCCAAGGTGGTAGCGGGGGGCCCCAAGAGACCCAGTACTTC
>TRBV6-2/TRBV6-3|TRBJ1-1|TRBD1|NA
CASSYFAGTGMGFGAFF
TGTGCCAGCAGTTACTTCGCCGGGACAGGGATGGGTTTTGGGGCTTTCTTT
>TRBV3-1/TRBV3-2|TRBJ2-3|NA|NA
CASSLTGPAVTDTQYF
TGTGCCAGCAGTCTGACGGGGCCCGCGGTCACAGATACGCAGTATTTT
>TRBV7-2|TRBJ1-6|NA|NA
CASSLLGRNNSPLHF
TGTGCCAGCAGCTTACTGGGCAGGAATAATTCACCCCTCCACTTT
>TRBV18|TRBJ1-4|NA|NA
CASSPQEGRATNEKLFF
TGTGCCAGCTCACCACAGGAGGGGAGGGCAACTAATGAAAAACTGTTTTTT
>TRBV4-1|TRBJ1-1|NA|NA
CASSQLRTEEAFF
TGCGCCAGCAGCCAACTCCGGACAGAAGAAGCTTTCTTT
>TRBV10-3|TRBJ2-7|NA|NA
CAISDPDNFYHEQYF
TGTGCCATCAGTGACCCGGACAACTTTTACCACGAGCAGTACTTC
>TRBV19|TRBJ2-7|TRBD1|NA
CASSIGTGLYEQYF
TGTGCCAGTAGTATTGGGACAGGGCTGTACGAGCAGTACTTC
>TRBV7-2|TRBJ2-7|TRBD2|NA
CASSSRTSGTYEQYF
TGTGCCAGCAGCTCAAGGACTAGCGGGACCTACGAGCAGTACTTC
>TRBV5-5|TRBJ1-4|NA|NA
CASSLDLGASNEKLFF
TGTGCCAGCAGCTTGGATTTGGGGGCGTCTAATGAAAAACTGTTTTTT